Included here is one T cell receptor (beta chain) sequence, with context. The antigen is unknown. Within the sample, other DNA sequences also encode this same CDR3. CDR3 length: 16 residues. CDR1 SGDLS and CDR2 YYNGEE come from the germline V gene. The V segment lost 2 bases and the J segment 3 bases; nucleotides outside the gene matches: 7. Measured with immunoSEQ multiplex PCR; TCRdb has only the in-frame clones, and not every one. Among approximately 68,000 clones listed, roughly 89% were seen once. This record comes from a study of graft-versus-host responses after intestinal transplantation. Across the study: Recipients got multivisceral, liver-intestinal, or isolated intestinal transplants.

Study-level results: Allografts of patients with graft-donor T cell macrochimerism showed high graft-versus-host to host-versus-graft clone ratios. GvH clones occurred in recipient marrow; some first appeared in ileum or blood.

Sample: unstimulated CD8+ T cells sorted from spleen or lymph node cells, taken before transplant. This TCR was sampled from a human donor who was the organ donor for an intestinal transplant. The rearrangement links TRBV9 to TRBJ2-1; 8 bases agree with TRBD2. This chain's CDR3 is CASSVATSDYYNEQFF. Here the CDR3 DNA reads TGTGCCAGCAGCGTTGCGACTAGCGACTACTACAATGAGCAGTTCTTC. Drawing the rest from reference TRBV9 and TRBJ2-1, the complete variable domain is DSGVTQTPKHLITATGQRVTLRCSPRSGDLSVYWYQQSLDQGLQFLIQYYNGEERAKGNILERFSAQQFPDLHSELNLSSLELGDSALYFCASSVATSDYYNEQFFGPGTRLTVL.